The rows below give T cell receptor beta chains drawn from one sample of a study of OX40 agonist ivuxolimab in advanced cancers. Produced via immunoSEQ multiplex PCR; TCRdb's table is partial and in-frame only. The sample has about 94,000 clones, around 86% seen once. Specimen: CD4+ or CD8+ T cells sorted from blood, collected in a trial of the OX40 agonist ivuxolimab. These receptors all come from an adult with an advanced solid tumor such as melanoma, head and neck, liver or kidney cancer. Both conserved end residues are part of each CDR3. The order of the fields is J gene, CDR3 length, D gene, clone size, V gene, CDR3 DNA, CDR3 protein. D genes are given only for firm matches. Size is omitted from some rows. Given values are once, few, many or a class for expanded clones.

TRBJ1-1,11,-,few,TRBV20-1,TGCAGTGCTGCTCTCTCGCCTGTAGCTTTCTTT,CSAALSPVAFF
TRBJ2-7,15,TRBD2,-,TRBV7-9,TGTGCCAGCAGCCGCCCTGGGACTGCGGGGGGCGAGCAGTACTTC,CASSRPGTAGGEQYF
TRBJ1-4,14,TRBD1,-,TRBV7-9,TGTGCCAGCAATTTCGGGACAGGTGATGAAAAACTGTTTTTT,CASNFGTGDEKLFF
TRBJ1-3,13,-,-,TRBV30,TGTGCCTGGATGATCGGAGGTGGAAACACCATATATTTT,CAWMIGGGNTIYF
TRBJ2-7,16,TRBD2,-,TRBV9,TGTGCCAGCAGCGTAGGGACTAGCGGGGGGGCCTACGAGCAGTACTTC,CASSVGTSGGAYEQYF
TRBJ1-2,14,-,-,TRBV5-1,TGCGCCAGCAGCTTGGACGGGCTAGGAGGTGGCTACACCTTC,CASSLDGLGGGYTF
TRBJ1-5,13,-,-,TRBV2,TGTGCCAGCAGGCGGGACACCAATCAGCCCCAGCATTTT,CASRRDTNQPQHF
TRBJ1-1,13,-,-,TRBV7-3,TGTGCCAGCAGCTTATATAAGAACACTGAAGCTTTCTTT,CASSLYKNTEAFF
TRBJ1-1,13,TRBD1,-,TRBV5-1,TGCGCCAGCTCAACAGGGGTCAGTACTGAAGCTTTCTTT,CASSTGVSTEAFF
TRBJ2-1,12,-,-,TRBV9,TGTGCCAGCAGCGCCCTAGGGGGGCCGCAGTTCTTC,CASSALGGPQFF
TRBJ1-2,14,TRBD1,few,TRBV6-4,TGTGCCAGCAGTGAGGGGGGACAGGGCTATGGCTACACCTTC,CASSEGGQGYGYTF
TRBJ1-5,14,-,-,TRBV19,TGTGCCAGTAGTTCCCAGGTTAGCAATCAGCCCCAGCATTTT,CASSSQVSNQPQHF
TRBJ2-3,13,-,-,TRBV6-1,TGTGCCAGCTTCGGGACTAGCACAGATACGCAGTATTTT,CASFGTSTDTQYF
TRBJ2-7,14,-,-,TRBV5-6,TGTGCCAGCAGCTTTGTGTCTGTTACCTACGAGCAGTACTTC,CASSFVSVTYEQYF
TRBJ2-2,17,-,-,TRBV19,TGTGCCAGTAGTATAGACCTCCAGGGGAGTCGGACCGGGGAGCTGTTTTTT,CASSIDLQGSRTGELFF
TRBJ2-3,13,-,-,TRBV11-2,TGTGCCAGCAGCCGACCAGGGACCGATACGCAGTATTTT,CASSRPGTDTQYF
TRBJ2-7,15,TRBD2,-,TRBV11-2,TGTGCCAGCAGCAATCCTAGCGGGGGGGCGGTCGAGCAGTACTTC,CASSNPSGGAVEQYF
TRBJ1-5,15,-,-,TRBV9,TGTGCCAGCAGCGTAGCTGACAATAGCAATCAGCCCCAGCATTTT,CASSVADNSNQPQHF
TRBJ2-5,15,-,-,TRBV4-3,TGCGCCAGCAGCCAAGATTTTGCCGGCCAAGAGACCCAGTACTTC,CASSQDFAGQETQYF
TRBJ2-7,14,-,-,TRBV11-1,TGTGCCAGCAGCTTGAAGGTCCCCTCCTACGAGCAGTACTTC,CASSLKVPSYEQYF
TRBJ1-2,18,-,once,TRBV5-1,TGCGCCAGCAGCTTGACCCAAACCCTAAGCCTACGAAACTATGGCTACACCTTC,CASSLTQTLSLRNYGYTF
TRBJ1-2,11,-,-,TRBV10-3,TGTGCCATCAGTGAGAGGGACGGCTACACCTTC,CAISERDGYTF